These 5 T cell receptor beta chains were sequenced from one sample in a study of blood T cell repertoires in COVID-19. The protocol was immunoSEQ multiplex PCR, while the TCRdb copy is restricted to in-frame clones and leaves out a portion. The sample lists just over 75,000 clones, 80% to 85% occurring once. Sequenced material: peripheral blood. These receptors came from a man aged 45-60 years with acute or convalescent COVID-19.

CDR3: CASSLYSNTGELFF. In DNA form, the CDR3 reads TGCGCCAGCAGCTTGTACAGCAACACCGGGGAGCTGTTTTTT. The chain is built from TRBV5-1 and TRBJ2-2; D is uncertain. Germline V gene lookup returns CDR1 SGHRS and CDR2 YFSETQ. The CDR3 consists of 14 residues. V dropped 1 base and J dropped 2 bases, with 6 bases sitting between them.

The gene calls are TRBV4-2 and TRBJ2-7, with TRBD2 identical over 9 bases. The germline CDR1 and CDR2 sequences are LGHNA and YNFKEQ. V dropped 1 base and J dropped 2; count of bases not matched to a gene: 3. This CDR3 region has 15 residues. DNA for the CDR3: TGTGCCAGCAGCCAAGCTAGCGGGGAAGCCTACGAGCAGTACTTC. Amino acids: CASSQASGEAYEQYF.

The rearrangement links TRBV28 to TRBJ1-2, with D perhaps matching TRBD1 (6 bases). Germline V gene sequence: CDR1 MDHEN, CDR2 SYDVKM. The CDR3 totals 12 residues. V dropped 5 bases and J dropped 8 bases, with 12 bases sitting between them. CDR3 nucleotides: TGTGCCAGCAGTACGGGGGGCCTCGGCTACACCTTC. Encoded protein: CASSTGGLGYTF.

This sequence joins TRBV7-9 and TRBJ1-4; D possibly corresponds to TRBD1 (6 bases). This CDR3 comprises 15 residues. With 2 bases removed from V and 2 bases from J, the gap between germline ends came to 9 bases. Germline-derived CDR1 and CDR2 are SEHNR and FQNEAQ (reference sequence). CDR3 region: CASSLPTGTNEKLFF. As DNA, the CDR3 is TGTGCCAGCAGCTTACCTACAGGGACTAATGAAAAACTGTTTTTT.

This clone was recorded only once. V and J are TRBV19 and TRBJ1-1, with no clear D. The germline V and J ends were trimmed by 6 bases and 3 bases, with 8 bases remaining between them. This CDR3 has 12 amino acids. The germline gives CDR1 LNHDA, CDR2 SQIVND (reference sequence). The chain's CDR3 is CASRTHDTEAFF. DNA for the CDR3: TGTGCCAGTAGGACACATGACACTGAAGCTTTCTTT.